A selection of T cell receptor beta chains follows, all from one sample in a study of shared clonotypes between healthy human individuals. The data were produced by immunoSEQ multiplex PCR, yet TCRdb's version contains in-frame clones alone and is incomplete. The sample lists around 2,100,000 clones; roughly 94% were seen once. The sequenced sample was naive CD8+ T cells sorted from blood. These receptors were collected from a man younger than 35 in good health. Each CDR3 is given with its conserved first and last residue. A D gene is named only where the DNA matches it firmly. Size tells how often a clone was seen (once, few, many) or the class of an expanded clone, and some rows leave it out.

cdr3_aa cdr3_nt d_call clone_size j_call v_call
CASSPGTEIYEQYF TGTGCCAGCAGTCCCGGGACTGAGATTTACGAGCAGTACTTC - once TRBJ2-7 TRBV28
CASSLIGGSYEQYF TGTGCCAGCAGCTTAATTGGAGGTTCCTACGAGCAGTACTTC - - TRBJ2-7 TRBV13
CASSDGGNTYEQYF TGTGCCAGCAGTGACGGGGGGAACACCTACGAGCAGTACTTC TRBD2 - TRBJ2-7 TRBV2
CASSLSTGGSYEQYF TGTGCCAGCAGCTTATCCACAGGGGGCTCCTACGAGCAGTACTTC TRBD1 once TRBJ2-7 TRBV7-9
CASSLSYTGELFF TGTGCCAGCAGTTTATCTTACACCGGGGAGCTGTTTTTT - - TRBJ2-2 TRBV6-5
CASSSSWEGPYEQYF TGTGCCAGCAGCTCCTCGTGGGAGGGTCCCTACGAGCAGTACTTC TRBD2 - TRBJ2-7 TRBV7-9
CASSPGGYEQYF TGTGCCAGCAGCCCCGGGGGCTACGAGCAGTACTTC - - TRBJ2-7 TRBV14
CASSETSGGPSYEQYF TGCGCCAGCAGTGAGACGAGCGGGGGCCCTTCCTACGAGCAGTACTTC TRBD2 - TRBJ2-7 TRBV10-2
CASSQVGSLVAFF TGCGCCAGCAGCCAAGTAGGGTCCTTAGTGGCTTTCTTT - - TRBJ1-1 TRBV4-1
CASRDISYEQYF TGTGCCAGCAGGGACATTTCCTACGAGCAGTACTTC - - TRBJ2-7 TRBV6-5
CASSLSDRGLYGYTF TGTGCCAGCAGCTTGTCGGACAGGGGACTCTATGGCTACACCTTC TRBD1 - TRBJ1-2 TRBV5-4
CASSQGLPPDEQYF TGTGCCAGCAGCCAAGGGCTTCCCCCGGACGAGCAGTACTTC - - TRBJ2-7 TRBV14
CASSLSGFLYEQYF TGTGCCAGCAGCTTATCCGGGTTCCTCTACGAGCAGTACTTC - - TRBJ2-7 TRBV7-9
CASRDGTGTYEQYF TGTGCCAGCAGGGACGGGACAGGGACCTACGAGCAGTACTTC TRBD1 - TRBJ2-7 TRBV6-1
CASSLFIAGGRSSYEQYF TGTGCCAGCAGTTTATTTATAGCGGGGGGCCGAAGCTCCTACGAGCAGTACTTC TRBD2 - TRBJ2-7 TRBV28
CASSVGSGNYGYTF TGTGCCAGCAGCGTAGGTTCGGGTAACTATGGCTACACCTTC - - TRBJ1-2 TRBV9
CASSSSLGLAGLGETQYF TGTGCCAGCAGTAGCTCTCTTGGACTAGCGGGACTAGGCGAGACCCAGTACTTC TRBD2 once TRBJ2-5 TRBV25-1
CASSPDNRETQYF TGTGCCAGCAGCCCCGACAATAGGGAGACCCAGTACTTC - - TRBJ2-5 TRBV11-2
CSVLRLAGYGYNEQFF TGCAGCGTTTTGAGACTAGCGGGATATGGCTACAATGAGCAGTTCTTC TRBD2 once TRBJ2-1 TRBV29-1
CASSFDRGTYEQYF TGCGCCAGCAGCTTTGACAGGGGCACCTACGAGCAGTACTTC TRBD1 - TRBJ2-7 TRBV5-1
CSVEEAGGPYEQYF TGCAGCGTTGAAGAGGCAGGGGGCCCCTACGAGCAGTACTTC TRBD1 - TRBJ2-7 TRBV29-1
CSVLPQGINTGELFF TGCAGCGTCCTCCCACAGGGGATAAACACCGGGGAGCTGTTTTTT TRBD1 - TRBJ2-2 TRBV29-1
CASIPAGTEDYEQYF TGTGCCAGTATCCCCGCGGGGACGGAGGACTACGAGCAGTACTTC - - TRBJ2-7 TRBV7-9
CASSQYRGRPDEAFF TGTGCCAGCAGCCAATACAGGGGGCGCCCTGATGAAGCTTTCTTT TRBD1 - TRBJ1-1 TRBV11-2
CASSSNEGRGYNEQFF TGTGCCAGCAGCTCAAACGAGGGGAGGGGGTACAATGAGCAGTTCTTC - - TRBJ2-1 TRBV7-9
CASSVRGKSSYEQYF TGCGCCAGCAGCGTAAGGGGCAAGAGCTCCTACGAGCAGTACTTC - - TRBJ2-7 TRBV4-1
CASSPTSGGGTDTQYF TGTGCCAGCAGCCCCACTAGCGGAGGTGGGACAGATACGCAGTATTTT TRBD2 - TRBJ2-3 TRBV7-9
CASSPDGNEQFF TGCGCCAGCAGCCCCGATGGGAATGAGCAGTTCTTC - - TRBJ2-1 TRBV4-1
CASSVGDGYNEQFF TGTGCCAGCAGCGTAGGTGACGGATACAATGAGCAGTTCTTC - - TRBJ2-1 TRBV9
CASSQDPGPGANSPLHF TGCGCCAGCAGCCAAGATCCGGGGCCTGGGGCTAATTCACCCCTCCACTTT - - TRBJ1-6 TRBV4-1
CASSWAPSGWEGNEQFF TGCGCCAGCAGCTGGGCCCCTAGCGGCTGGGAGGGCAATGAGCAGTTCTTC TRBD2 - TRBJ2-1 TRBV5-1
CASSASGGATDTQYF TGTGCCAGCAGCGCAAGCGGGGGTGCCACAGATACGCAGTATTTT TRBD2 once TRBJ2-3 TRBV7-3
CASRGPGTANYGYTF TGTGCCAGCAGAGGCCCTGGGACCGCGAACTATGGCTACACCTTC - - TRBJ1-2 TRBV9
CASSGGEFWGNTEAFF TGTGCCAGCAGTGGGGGAGAATTTTGGGGGAACACTGAAGCTTTCTTT - - TRBJ1-1 TRBV2
CASSLRTLAGADTDTQYF TGTGCCAGCAGTTTACGTACACTAGCGGGGGCCGACACAGATACGCAGTATTTT TRBD2 - TRBJ2-3 TRBV28
CASSLPASGGIDTQYF TGTGCCAGCAGCCTCCCGGCCAGCGGGGGTATAGATACGCAGTATTTT TRBD2 - TRBJ2-3 TRBV5-6
CASSKGQGGADTQYF TGTGCCAGCAGTAAGGGACAGGGGGGGGCAGATACGCAGTATTTT TRBD1 - TRBJ2-3 TRBV6-1
CASSPTGVTGELFF TGTGCCAGTAGCCCGACAGGGGTCACCGGGGAGCTGTTTTTT TRBD1 - TRBJ2-2 TRBV19
CASSFSGPRGTYEQYF TGTGCCAGCAGTTTCTCCGGGCCCCGTGGAACTTACGAGCAGTACTTC - - TRBJ2-7 TRBV27
CASSSYASRYNEQFF TGTGCCAGCAGCTCATACGCCTCGAGGTACAATGAGCAGTTCTTC - once TRBJ2-1 TRBV7-8
CASSQDGTGSLNEQFF TGTGCCAGCAGCCAAGACGGGACAGGGTCTCTCAATGAGCAGTTCTTC TRBD1 once TRBJ2-1 TRBV4-2
CASSHIGPRPGHNEQFF TGCGCCAGCAGCCATATAGGACCCCGCCCAGGACACAATGAGCAGTTCTTC - - TRBJ2-1 TRBV4-1
CASSDLTGIGYTF TGTGCCAGCAGTGACCTGACAGGGATTGGCTACACCTTC TRBD1 - TRBJ1-2 TRBV6-1
CASSQHYRQANTGELFF TGTGCCAGCAGCCAACATTACAGGCAAGCGAACACCGGGGAGCTGTTTTTT - - TRBJ2-2 TRBV9
CASSLGLRGSSYEQYF TGTGCCAGCAGCTTAGGGTTACGGGGCAGTTCCTACGAGCAGTACTTC - - TRBJ2-7 TRBV7-2
CASSLTNPNEQFF TGTGCCAGCAGCTTAACGAACCCCAATGAGCAGTTCTTC - - TRBJ2-1 TRBV7-3